The 23 T cell receptor beta chains below were found in one sample sequenced in a study of T cell responses to AZD1222 COVID-19 vaccine. Here immunoSEQ multiplex PCR was the method, and the copy in TCRdb shows in-frame clones only, minus some. The table lists 99,000 or so clones, 86% of them singletons. Sample: peripheral blood, taken 28 days after the second dose of the MenACWY control vaccine. All receptors come from an adult who received the MenACWY meningococcal vaccine as a control.

The rearrangement joins TRBV14 to TRBJ1-5, with 7 bases fitting TRBD1. CDR1 and CDR2 from the germline V gene are SGHDN and FVKESK. Unmatched junction bases numbered 9, after V lost 0 bases and J lost 7 bases. The CDR3 length is 16 residues. This CDR3 reads CASSQEPQGQGQPQHF. The CDR3 DNA follows: TGTGCCAGCAGCCAAGAACCACAGGGGCAAGGCCAGCCCCAGCATTTT.

CDR3: CASITLWQGAASAHEQYF. The DNA of the CDR3 is TGCGCCAGCATTACCCTTTGGCAGGGGGCGGCTTCGGCCCACGAGCAGTACTTC. The V and J genes are TRBV23-1 and TRBJ2-7; the match to TRBD1 covers 8 bases. TRBV23-1 is placed among ORFs of uncertain function. The junction had 22 bases not matched to a gene; V was cut back by 7 bases and J by 5 bases. The CDR3 is 18 amino acids.

In its sample, this clone was seen once. The DNA for the CDR3 is TGTGCCAGCAGTTTAGGGGCAGCACGGGATGAAAAACTGTTTTTT. The encoded protein is CASSLGAARDEKLFF. V and J are TRBV27 and TRBJ1-4; perhaps TRBD1 as D (5 bases). Per the germline V gene, CDR1 is MNHEY and CDR2 is SMNVEV (reference sequence). The germline V and J ends were trimmed by 2 bases and 6 bases, with 13 bases remaining between them. CDR3 length: 15 residues.

The chain carries TRBV2 and TRBJ2-3; 12 nucleotides agree with TRBD2. The V segment lost 3 bases and the J segment 1 base; nucleotides outside the gene matches: 14. The CDR3 totals 20 residues. From germline, CDR1 is SNHLY and CDR2 FYNNEI. CDR3 in amino acids: CASSDGGLAGNRGGTDTQYF. The CDR3 coding sequence is TGTGCCAGCAGTGATGGAGGACTAGCGGGGAATAGGGGGGGCACAGATACGCAGTATTTT.

The chain couples TRBV7-2 to TRBJ1-6, with 8 bases matching TRBD1. The CDR3 covers 15 residues. J gave up 9 bases and V 4 bases, and 8 bases lay outside the gene matches. Germline-derived CDR1 and CDR2 are SGHTA and FQGNSA. The CDR3 DNA is TGTGCCAGCAGCTCCTTCGGACAGGGAGGTTCACCCCTCCACTTT. It translates to CASSSFGQGGSPLHF.

The count of this clone is one. The chain combines TRBV2 with TRBJ2-1; 8 bases map to TRBD1. There are 14 residues in the CDR3. The junction had 6 bases not matched to a gene; V was cut back by 5 bases and J by 6 bases. CDR1 is SNHLY and CDR2 is FYNNEI in the germline V gene. The CDR3 coding sequence is TGTGCCAGCAGTTCGCTCGACAGGGGCAATGAGCAGTTCTTC. It encodes CASSSLDRGNEQFF.

The chain employs TRBV5-4 and TRBJ2-7; D is possibly TRBD1 (5 bases). Deletions cut 6 bases from V and 0 bases from J, with 13 bases between. Germline lookup yields CDR1 SGHNT and CDR2 YYREEE (reference sequence). The CDR3 length is 14 residues. The CDR3 coding sequence is TGTGCCAGCACAAGGGGCGGACCCTCCTACGAGCAGTACTTC. Its translation is CASTRGGPSYEQYF.

This chain connects TRBV9 to TRBJ2-1; a possible D gene is TRBD2 (7 bases). Germline V gene sequence: CDR1 SGDLS, CDR2 YYNGEE. The ends were cut back, 3 bases at V and 4 bases at J, with 14 bases in the middle. CDR3 length equals 15 residues. The CDR3, as DNA: TGTGCCAGCAGCGAGCGGCGGGGGCCATACAATGAGCAGTTCTTC. Its translation is CASSERRGPYNEQFF.

This clone was observed a handful of times. The CDR3: CASSYSTGRDGYTF. The CDR3 DNA is TGTGCCAGCAGTTATTCCACAGGGCGCGATGGCTACACCTTC. V usage is TRBV6-2 or TRBV6-3 and J usage is TRBJ1-2; TRBD1 might be the D (6 bases). V lost 3 bases and J 6 bases, leaving 14 bases between the germline ends. The CDR3 covers 14 residues. Per germline, CDR1 MNHEY and CDR2 SVGEGT.

The rearrangement uses TRBV18 and TRBJ2-1, with 14 bases aligning to TRBD2. This CDR3 has 18 amino acids. Trimming took 4 bases from V and 6 from J; bases not matched to a gene: 11. Germline CDR1 reads KGHSH; CDR2 reads LQKENI. CDR3 sequence: CASSRTTSGGAQGNEQFF. CDR3 nucleotide sequence: TGTGCCAGCTCACGAACGACTAGCGGGGGGGCACAAGGCAATGAGCAGTTCTTC.

The V call is TRBV7-3, the J call TRBJ1-2; D might be TRBD1 (5 bases). Germline V CDR1 and CDR2: SGHTA, FQGTGA. V was shortened by 5 bases and J by 8 bases, with 12 bases between the two germline ends. The CDR3 covers 12 residues. CDR3 loop: CASSGGAGGYTF. CDR3 bases: TGTGCCAGCAGCGGGGGTGCGGGCGGCTACACCTTC.

The chain recombines TRBV9 with TRBJ1-3; D is perhaps TRBD1 (6 bases). With 3 bases removed from V and 0 bases from J, the gap between germline ends came to 13 bases. The CDR3 spans 16 residues. CDR1 and CDR2 from the germline V gene are SGDLS and YYNGEE. The CDR3 DNA reads TGTGCCAGCAGCGCCCCCCAGGGGAACTCTGGAAACACCATATATTTT. Protein product: CASSAPQGNSGNTIYF.

The chain uses TRBV7-2 and TRBJ2-3; possible D gene TRBD2, 5 bases. The CDR3 is made up of 15 amino acids. Germline V gene lookup returns CDR1 SGHTA and CDR2 FQGNSA. V lost 2 bases to trimming and J lost 4 bases, with 13 bases between them. As DNA, the CDR3 is TGTGCCAGCAGCTTAATCCCCCGGAGGCCAGATACGCAGTATTTT. Encoded protein: CASSLIPRRPDTQYF. The variable domain in full, completed from reference TRBV7-2 and TRBJ2-3, reads GAGVSQSPSNKVTEKGKDVELRCDPISGHTALYWYRQSLGQGLEFLIYFQGNSAPDKSGLPSDRFSAERTGGSVSTLTIQRTQQEDSAVYLCASSLIPRRPDTQYFGPGTRLTVL.

Only one count was recorded for this clone. V and J are TRBV12-3 or TRBV12-4 and TRBJ1-2; 10 positions match TRBD1. The CDR3 has 13 amino acids. The V segment lost 6 bases and the J segment 6 bases; nucleotides outside the gene matches: 4. Written as DNA, the CDR3 is TGTGCCAGCAGCCCGGACAGGGGGAATGGCTACACCTTC. It specifies CASSPDRGNGYTF.

The rearrangement links TRBV7-2 to TRBJ2-2, with unresolved D. This CDR3 comprises 15 residues. Trimming left V 1 base short and J 6 bases short, with 12 bases between. Looked up from germline, CDR1 is SGHTA and CDR2 is FQGNSA. The CDR3 DNA sequence: TGTGCCAGCAGCTTAGTCTCTAGGTACCCCGGGGAGCTGTTTTTT. Protein product: CASSLVSRYPGELFF. The whole variable domain, remainder taken from reference TRBV7-2 and TRBJ2-2, is GAGVSQSPSNKVTEKGKDVELRCDPISGHTALYWYRQSLGQGLEFLIYFQGNSAPDKSGLPSDRFSAERTGGSVSTLTIQRTQQEDSAVYLCASSLVSRYPGELFFGEGSRLTVL.

The J gene is TRBJ2-5, the V gene TRBV5-5; the D is unclear. The CDR3 spans 13 residues. V lost 4 bases and J 5 bases, leaving 12 bases between the germline ends. Germline lookup yields CDR1 SGHKS and CDR2 YYEKEE (reference sequence). This chain's CDR3 is CASSPLVGETQYF. CDR3 nucleotides: TGTGCCAGCAGCCCCCTCGTTGGGGAGACCCAGTACTTC.

The chain employs TRBV3-1 (or the pseudogene TRBV3-2) and TRBJ2-6; D gene unclear. The CDR3 runs 13 residues. Per the germline V gene, CDR1 is LGHDT and CDR2 is YNNKEL (reference sequence). V shed 8 bases and J shed 0 bases, with 5 bases lying between them. The DNA of the CDR3 is TGTGCCAGCGCCAGCTCTGGGGCCAACGTCCTGACTTTC. This gives the protein CASASSGANVLTF.

This chain links TRBV27 with TRBJ2-7; 8 nucleotides agree with TRBD2. Trimming cost V 5 bases and J 4 bases; bases outside gene matches: 7. In germline, CDR1 is MNHEY, CDR2 SMNVEV (reference sequence). The CDR3 is made up of 14 amino acids. CDR3 loop: CASSNSGAGYEQYF. The CDR3 bases are TGTGCCAGCAGTAATAGCGGGGCGGGTTACGAGCAGTACTTC.

This chain joins TRBV6-2 or TRBV6-3 and TRBJ2-7, with D possibly being TRBD1 (5 bases). The CDR3 is made up of 15 amino acids. Germline V gene data show CDR1 as MNHEY and CDR2 as SVGEGT. Between the trimmed V and J ends, which lost 2 bases and 0 bases, there was a span of 11 bases. CDR3 sequence (DNA): TGTGCCAGCAGTTACGTAGGGGTCCCCTCCTACGAGCAGTACTTC. This codes for CASSYVGVPSYEQYF.

The chain uses TRBV10-3 and TRBJ1-2; D gene ambiguous. Trimming shortened V by 0 bases and J by 8 bases, and 22 bases separated the two germline ends. Germline CDR1 reads ENHRY; CDR2 reads SYGVKD. This CDR3 has 17 residues. The CDR3 sequence is CAISESVGGEPSRGYTF. The CDR3 coding sequence is TGTGCCATCAGTGAGTCGGTGGGCGGCGAACCCTCTAGGGGCTACACCTTC.

The chain recombines TRBV6-2 or TRBV6-3 with TRBJ2-7, with 11 nucleotides matching TRBD2. V shed 2 bases, J shed 4 bases, and the junction held 19 bases outside the gene matches. The germline gives CDR1 MNHEY, CDR2 SVGEGT. This CDR3 comprises 20 residues. Here the CDR3 DNA reads TGTGCCAGCAGTTACGGGGCGGGATCTCCGAGGACTAGCGGGCATTACGAGCAGTACTTC. Residues: CASSYGAGSPRTSGHYEQYF.

This clone was detected only a few times. The chain has TRBV5-1 and TRBJ2-2, with a weak D call TRBD2 (5 bases). CDR3 size: 13 residues. Germline lookup yields CDR1 SGHRS and CDR2 YFSETQ. V was pared by 6 bases and J by 2 bases, with 8 bases between. For the CDR3, the DNA is TGCGCCAGCAAGGAGGATAACACCGGGGAGCTGTTTTTT. This encodes CASKEDNTGELFF.

This clone was seen more than once but under ten times. The rearrangement joins TRBV9 to TRBJ2-7; 7 bases line up with TRBD1. Germline assignment: CDR1 SGDLS and CDR2 YYNGEE. V trimming: 1 base; J trimming: 9 bases; junction bases outside the gene matches: 16. This CDR3 is built from 16 residues. CDR3 in DNA: TGTGCCAGCAGCGTATCTTGGAACCGAAAACAGGGGTCGCAGTACTTC. Residues: CASSVSWNRKQGSQYF.